The present T cell receptor (beta chain) was sequenced within a study of shared clonotypes between healthy human individuals. In the study overall: The study drew on a couple of women and a few men aged 18 to 49 as donors. Overall study results and limits: Clonotypes that were shared across several donors made up approximately 5% of naive CD4 clonotypes. Tissue TCR repertoires likely differ from these blood-only repertoires.

Naive CD8 cells were CD45RO-negative, positively selected for CCR7, excluding terminally differentiated effector memory CD45RA+ cells. The repertoire was sequenced with immunoSEQ multiplex PCR; TCRdb's copy has only in-frame clones and lacks some. Found here are around 640,000 clones, roughly 96% of them singletons; the top ten hold about 0.12%. A note on this clone: Its antigen is not identified.

The V segment lost 2 bases and the J segment 0 bases; nucleotides outside the gene matches: 9. The CDR3 totals 18 residues. The germline CDR1 and CDR2 sequences are SEHNR and FQNEAQ (reference sequence). Sequenced material: naive CD8+ T cells sorted from blood. The J gene is TRBJ2-7, the V gene TRBV7-9, with 11 bases that match TRBD2. This clonotype was obtained from a woman aged 25 to 45 in good health. This CDR3 reads CASSLLAGGPGISYEQYF. The CDR3 DNA reads TGTGCCAGCAGCTTACTAGCGGGAGGCCCCGGCATCTCCTACGAGCAGTACTTC.